This TCR beta chain was recovered during a study of cytomegalovirus exposure and HLA in healthy donors. Data came from immunoSEQ multiplex PCR; TCRdb stores just in-frame clones and leaves some out. Here the sample spans 150,000 to 200,000 clones, over 80% being singletons. The study's findings and limits: Reports indicated that the classifier achieved high specificity and sensitivity in diagnosing cytomegalovirus status.

Comment on this clone: What it binds is unknown.

This sequence originates from a young man in good health and CMV-seropositive. The material sequenced was PBMCs.

The DNA of the CDR3 is TGCGCCAGCAGCCAAGTAGCGGGGGAGGGTGAGACCCAGTACTTC. It encodes CASSQVAGEGETQYF. The chain joins TRBV4-3 to TRBJ2-5; 9 nucleotides agree with TRBD2. V lost 1 base and J lost 5; bases outside the gene matches: 5. Germline CDR1 and CDR2: LGHNA and YSLEER. CDR3 length: 15 amino acids.